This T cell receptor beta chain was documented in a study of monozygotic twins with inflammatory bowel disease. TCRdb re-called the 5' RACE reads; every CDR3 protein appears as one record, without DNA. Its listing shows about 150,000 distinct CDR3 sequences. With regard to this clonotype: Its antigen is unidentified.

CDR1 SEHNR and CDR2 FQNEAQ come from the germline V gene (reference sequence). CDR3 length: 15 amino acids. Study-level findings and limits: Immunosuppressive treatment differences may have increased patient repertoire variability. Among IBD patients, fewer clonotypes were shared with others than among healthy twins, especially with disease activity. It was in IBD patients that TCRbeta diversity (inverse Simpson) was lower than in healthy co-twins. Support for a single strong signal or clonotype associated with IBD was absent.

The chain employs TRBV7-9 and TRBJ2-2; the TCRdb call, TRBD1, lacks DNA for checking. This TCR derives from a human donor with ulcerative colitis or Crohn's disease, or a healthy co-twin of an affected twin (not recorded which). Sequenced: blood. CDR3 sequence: CASSPGQGLAGELFF. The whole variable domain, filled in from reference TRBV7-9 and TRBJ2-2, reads DTGVSQNPRHKITKRGQNVTFRCDPISEHNRLYWYRQTLGQGPEFLTYFQNEAQLEKSRLLSDRFSAERPKGSFSTLEIQRTEQGDSAMYLCASSPGQGLAGELFFGEGSRLTVL.